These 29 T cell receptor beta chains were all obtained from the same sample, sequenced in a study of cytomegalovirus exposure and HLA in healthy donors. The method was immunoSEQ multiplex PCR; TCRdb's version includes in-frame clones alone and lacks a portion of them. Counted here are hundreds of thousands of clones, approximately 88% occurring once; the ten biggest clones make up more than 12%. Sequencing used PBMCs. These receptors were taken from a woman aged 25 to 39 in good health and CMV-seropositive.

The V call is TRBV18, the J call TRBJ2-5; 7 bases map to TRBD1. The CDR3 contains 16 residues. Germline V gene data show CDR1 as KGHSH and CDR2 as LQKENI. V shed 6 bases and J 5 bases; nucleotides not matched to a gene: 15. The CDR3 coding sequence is TGTGCCAGCTCGCGCGACAGGGAGATTAGGTTGGAGACCCAGTACTTC. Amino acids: CASSRDREIRLETQYF.

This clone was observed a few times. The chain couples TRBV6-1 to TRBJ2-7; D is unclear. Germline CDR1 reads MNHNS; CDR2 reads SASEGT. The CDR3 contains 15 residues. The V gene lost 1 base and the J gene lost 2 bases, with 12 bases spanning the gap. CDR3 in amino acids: CASSEDIGSAYEQYF. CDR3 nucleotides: TGTGCCAGCAGTGAAGATATCGGATCCGCCTACGAGCAGTACTTC.

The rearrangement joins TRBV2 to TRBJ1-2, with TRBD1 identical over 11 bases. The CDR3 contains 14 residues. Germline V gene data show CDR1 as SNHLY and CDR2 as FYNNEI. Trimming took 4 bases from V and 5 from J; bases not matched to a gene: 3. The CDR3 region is CASSAGTGGYGYTF. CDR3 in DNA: TGTGCCAGCAGTGCCGGGACAGGGGGATATGGCTACACCTTC.

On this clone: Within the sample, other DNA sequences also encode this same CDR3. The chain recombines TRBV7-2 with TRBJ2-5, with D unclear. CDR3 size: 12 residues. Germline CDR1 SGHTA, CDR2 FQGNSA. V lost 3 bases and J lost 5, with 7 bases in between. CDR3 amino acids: CASSLSRETQYF. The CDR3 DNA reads TGTGCCAGCAGCTTGTCCCGGGAGACCCAGTACTTC.

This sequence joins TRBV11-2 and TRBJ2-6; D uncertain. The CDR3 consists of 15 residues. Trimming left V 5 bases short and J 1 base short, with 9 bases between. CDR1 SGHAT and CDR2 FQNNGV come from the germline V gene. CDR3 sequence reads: CASSPQVSGANVLTF. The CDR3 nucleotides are TGTGCCAGCAGCCCTCAAGTTTCTGGGGCCAACGTCCTGACTTTC.

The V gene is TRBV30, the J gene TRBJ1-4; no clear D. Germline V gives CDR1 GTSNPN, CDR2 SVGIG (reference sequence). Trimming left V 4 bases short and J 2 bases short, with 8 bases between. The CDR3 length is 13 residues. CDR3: CAWTERTNEKLFF. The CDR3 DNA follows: TGTGCCTGGACGGAAAGGACTAATGAAAAACTGTTTTTT.

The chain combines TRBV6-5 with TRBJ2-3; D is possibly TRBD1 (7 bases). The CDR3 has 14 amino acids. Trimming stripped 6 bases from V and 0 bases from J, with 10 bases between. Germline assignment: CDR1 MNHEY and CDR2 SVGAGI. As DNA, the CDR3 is TGTGCCAGCAGACAGGGGAGGAGCACAGATACGCAGTATTTT. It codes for CASRQGRSTDTQYF.

This CDR3 reads CASRRSSGVEQYF. For the CDR3, the DNA is TGTGCCAGTAGGCGGTCTAGCGGGGTCGAGCAGTACTTC. The gene calls are TRBV19 and TRBJ2-7; 9 nucleotides align to TRBD2. The trim removed 6 bases at V and 6 bases at J, leaving 6 bases unmatched. The CDR3 sequence is 13 residues long. Looked up from germline, CDR1 is LNHDA and CDR2 is SQIVND (reference sequence).

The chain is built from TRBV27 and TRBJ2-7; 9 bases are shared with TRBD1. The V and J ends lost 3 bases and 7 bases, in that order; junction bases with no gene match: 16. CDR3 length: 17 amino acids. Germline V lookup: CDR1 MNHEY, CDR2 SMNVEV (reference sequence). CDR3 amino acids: CASSLYTGTGNPREQYF. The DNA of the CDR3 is TGTGCCAGCAGTTTGTATACCGGGACAGGGAATCCGCGAGAGCAGTACTTC.

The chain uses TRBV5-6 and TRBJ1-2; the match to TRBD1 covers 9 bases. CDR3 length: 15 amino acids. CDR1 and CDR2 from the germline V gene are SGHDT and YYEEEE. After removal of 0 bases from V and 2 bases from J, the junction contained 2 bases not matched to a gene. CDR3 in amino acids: CASSLAGTGNYGYTF. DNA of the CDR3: TGTGCCAGCAGCTTGGCCGGGACAGGGAACTATGGCTACACCTTC.

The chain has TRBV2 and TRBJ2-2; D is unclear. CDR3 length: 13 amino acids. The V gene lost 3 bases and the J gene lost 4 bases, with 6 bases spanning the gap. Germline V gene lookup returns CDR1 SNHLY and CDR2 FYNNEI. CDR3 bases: TGTGCCAGCAGTGACGGGTTCACCGGGGAGCTGTTTTTT. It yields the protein CASSDGFTGELFF.

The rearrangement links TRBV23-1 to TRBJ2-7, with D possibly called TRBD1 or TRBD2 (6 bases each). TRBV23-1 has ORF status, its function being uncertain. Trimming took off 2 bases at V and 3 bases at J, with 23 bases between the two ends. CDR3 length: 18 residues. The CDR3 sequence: CASSQTGAWTVSHYEQYF. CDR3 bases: TGCGCCAGCAGTCAAACGGGGGCTTGGACAGTATCCCACTACGAGCAGTACTTC.

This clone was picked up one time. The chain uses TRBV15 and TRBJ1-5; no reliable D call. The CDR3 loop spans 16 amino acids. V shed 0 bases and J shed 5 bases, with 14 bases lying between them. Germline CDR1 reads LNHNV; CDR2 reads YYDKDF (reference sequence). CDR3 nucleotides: TGTGCCACCAGCAGAGATTTAAAGTTGCTAGATCAGCCCCAGCATTTT. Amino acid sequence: CATSRDLKLLDQPQHF.

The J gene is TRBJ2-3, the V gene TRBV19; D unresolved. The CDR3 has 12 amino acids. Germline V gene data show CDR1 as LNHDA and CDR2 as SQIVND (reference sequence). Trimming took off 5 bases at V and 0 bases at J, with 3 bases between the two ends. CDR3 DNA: TGTGCCAGTAGTCTGAGCACAGATACGCAGTATTTT. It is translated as CASSLSTDTQYF.

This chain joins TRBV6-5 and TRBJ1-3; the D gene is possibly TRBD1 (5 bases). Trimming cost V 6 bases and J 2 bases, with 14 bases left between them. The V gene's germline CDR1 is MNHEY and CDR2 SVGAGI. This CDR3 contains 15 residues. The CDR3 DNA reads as TGTGCCAGCAGCCCCAGGGAGGGAGCTGGAAACACCATATATTTT. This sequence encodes CASSPREGAGNTIYF.

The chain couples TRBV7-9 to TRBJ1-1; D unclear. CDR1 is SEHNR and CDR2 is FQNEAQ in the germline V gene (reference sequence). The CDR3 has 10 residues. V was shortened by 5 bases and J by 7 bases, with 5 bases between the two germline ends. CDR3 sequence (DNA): TGTGCCAGCAGCGCCTTTGAAGCTTTCTTT. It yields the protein CASSAFEAFF.

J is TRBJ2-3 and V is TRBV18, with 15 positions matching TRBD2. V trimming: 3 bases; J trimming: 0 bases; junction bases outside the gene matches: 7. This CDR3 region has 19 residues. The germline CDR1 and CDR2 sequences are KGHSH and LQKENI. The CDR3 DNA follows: TGTGCCAGCTCACCCGGACTAGCGGGAGGGGACCCTAGCACAGATACGCAGTATTTT. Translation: CASSPGLAGGDPSTDTQYF.

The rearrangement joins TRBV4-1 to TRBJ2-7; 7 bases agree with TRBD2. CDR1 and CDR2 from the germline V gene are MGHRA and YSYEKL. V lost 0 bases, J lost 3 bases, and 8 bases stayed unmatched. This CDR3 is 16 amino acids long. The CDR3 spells CASSQDRNGRSYEQYF. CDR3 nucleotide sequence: TGCGCCAGCAGCCAAGATCGGAACGGGAGGAGCTACGAGCAGTACTTC.

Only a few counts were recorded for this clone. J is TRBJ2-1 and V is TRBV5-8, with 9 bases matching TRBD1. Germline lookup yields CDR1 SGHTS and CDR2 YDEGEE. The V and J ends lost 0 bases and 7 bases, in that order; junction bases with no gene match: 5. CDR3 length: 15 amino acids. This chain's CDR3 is CASSLGDRAINEQFF. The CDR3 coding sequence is TGTGCCAGCAGCTTGGGGGACAGGGCTATAAATGAGCAGTTCTTC.

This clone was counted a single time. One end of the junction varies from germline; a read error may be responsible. The CDR3 DNA is TGTGCCAGCAGAATTGTCAGGGAAGAGTGGATCTTT. It is translated as CASRIVREEWIF. V usage is TRBV2 and J usage is TRBJ1-1, with D possibly matching TRBD1 (5 bases). CDR1 is SNHLY and CDR2 is FYNNEI in the germline V gene. The CDR3 length is 12 residues.

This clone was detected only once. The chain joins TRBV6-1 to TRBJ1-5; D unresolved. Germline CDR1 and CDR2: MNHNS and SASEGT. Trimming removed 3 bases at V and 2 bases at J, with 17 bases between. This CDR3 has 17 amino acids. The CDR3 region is CASSEPNYGGGNQPQHF. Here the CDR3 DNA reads TGTGCCAGCAGTGAGCCCAATTATGGCGGCGGCAATCAGCCCCAGCATTTT.

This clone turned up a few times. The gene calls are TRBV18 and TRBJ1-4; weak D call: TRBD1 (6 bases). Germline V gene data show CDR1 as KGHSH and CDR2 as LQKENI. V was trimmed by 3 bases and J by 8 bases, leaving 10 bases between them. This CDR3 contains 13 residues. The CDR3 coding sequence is TGTGCCAGCTCACCGACAGGCCGGGAAAAACTGTTTTTT. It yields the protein CASSPTGREKLFF.

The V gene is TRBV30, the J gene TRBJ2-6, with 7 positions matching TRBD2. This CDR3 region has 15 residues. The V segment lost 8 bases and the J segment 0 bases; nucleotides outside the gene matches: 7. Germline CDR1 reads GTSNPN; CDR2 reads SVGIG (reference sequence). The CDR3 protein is CAGGESHSGANVLTF. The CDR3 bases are TGTGCCGGGGGGGAGTCTCACTCTGGGGCCAACGTCCTGACTTTC.

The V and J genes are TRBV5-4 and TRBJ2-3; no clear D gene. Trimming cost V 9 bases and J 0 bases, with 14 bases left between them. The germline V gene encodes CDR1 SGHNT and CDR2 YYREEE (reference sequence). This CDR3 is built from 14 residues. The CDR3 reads CATVEQSSTDTQYF. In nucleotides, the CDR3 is TGTGCCACCGTGGAACAGAGTAGCACAGATACGCAGTATTTT.

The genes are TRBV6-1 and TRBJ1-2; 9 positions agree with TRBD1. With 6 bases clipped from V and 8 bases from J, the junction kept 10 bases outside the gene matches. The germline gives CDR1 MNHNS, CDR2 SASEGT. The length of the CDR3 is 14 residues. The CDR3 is CASRTGGKAEGYTF. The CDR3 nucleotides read TGTGCCAGCAGGACAGGGGGAAAGGCGGAAGGCTACACCTTC.

CDR3 protein: CASSRDRTYGYTF. CDR3 sequence (DNA): TGTGCCAGTAGCCGGGACAGAACTTATGGCTACACCTTC. This sequence joins TRBV19 and TRBJ1-2; TRBD1 matches at 7 bases. V shed 6 bases and J 5 bases; nucleotides not matched to a gene: 6. The germline V gene encodes CDR1 LNHDA and CDR2 SQIVND (reference sequence). This CDR3 contains 13 residues.

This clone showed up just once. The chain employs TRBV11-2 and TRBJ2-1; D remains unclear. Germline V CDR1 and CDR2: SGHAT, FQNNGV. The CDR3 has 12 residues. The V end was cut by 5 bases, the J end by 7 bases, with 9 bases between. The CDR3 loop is CASSPAGNEQFF. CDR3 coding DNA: TGTGCCAGCAGCCCAGCTGGGAATGAGCAGTTCTTC.

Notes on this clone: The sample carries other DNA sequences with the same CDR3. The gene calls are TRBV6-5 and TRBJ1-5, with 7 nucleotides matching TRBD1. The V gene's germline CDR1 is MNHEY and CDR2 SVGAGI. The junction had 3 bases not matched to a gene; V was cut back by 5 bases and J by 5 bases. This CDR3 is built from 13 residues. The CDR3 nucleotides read TGTGCCAGCAGTAGAACAGGGGATCAGCCCCAGCATTTT. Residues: CASSRTGDQPQHF.

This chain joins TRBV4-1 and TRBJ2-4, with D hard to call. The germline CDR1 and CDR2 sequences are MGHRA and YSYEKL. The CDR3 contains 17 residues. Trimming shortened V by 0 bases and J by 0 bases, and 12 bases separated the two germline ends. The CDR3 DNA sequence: TGCGCCAGCAGCCAAGACCCGCCGTGGCTAGCCAAAAACATTCAGTACTTC. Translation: CASSQDPPWLAKNIQYF.